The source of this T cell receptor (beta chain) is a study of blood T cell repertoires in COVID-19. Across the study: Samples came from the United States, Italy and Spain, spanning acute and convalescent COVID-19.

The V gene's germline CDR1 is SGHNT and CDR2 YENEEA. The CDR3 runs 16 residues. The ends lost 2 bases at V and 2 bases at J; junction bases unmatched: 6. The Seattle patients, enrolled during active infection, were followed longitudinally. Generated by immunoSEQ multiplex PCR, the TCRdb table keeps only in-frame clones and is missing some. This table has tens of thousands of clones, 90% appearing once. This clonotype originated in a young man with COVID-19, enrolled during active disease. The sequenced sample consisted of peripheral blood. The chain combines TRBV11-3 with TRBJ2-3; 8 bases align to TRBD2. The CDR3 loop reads CASSLLAGGITDTQYF. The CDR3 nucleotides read TGTGCCAGCAGCTTACTTGCGGGAGGAATCACAGATACGCAGTATTTT.